Following are 22 T cell receptor beta chains from one sample sequenced in a study of blood T cell repertoires in COVID-19. Method: immunoSEQ multiplex PCR; TCRdb's copy keeps in-frame clones and lacks some. The table lists about 140,000 clones, about 87% of them singletons, with approximately 10% in the top ten. Sequencing was performed on PBMCs or T cells enriched from blood (not recorded which). The origin of the receptors is a man aged 60-69 years who had recovered from COVID-19.

The chain employs TRBV19 and TRBJ2-3; D is perhaps TRBD2 (6 bases). Germline loops: CDR1 LNHDA, CDR2 SQIVND (reference sequence). The V and J ends lost 3 bases and 5 bases respectively, with 12 bases between them. The CDR3 consists of 14 residues. The CDR3 bases are TGTGCCAGTAGTATGGGCCTGGGAGGAGATACGCAGTATTTT. This sequence encodes CASSMGLGGDTQYF.

The chain couples TRBV5-1 to TRBJ2-5; no definite D call. The germline gives CDR1 SGHRS, CDR2 YFSETQ. This CDR3 has 14 amino acids. The V end was cut by 0 bases, the J end by 3 bases, with 9 bases between. CDR3 region: CASSLGLSKETQYF. In DNA, the CDR3 is TGCGCCAGCAGCTTGGGACTTTCAAAAGAGACCCAGTACTTC. Full variable domain (outside the CDR3, taken from reference TRBV5-1 and TRBJ2-5): KAGVTQTPRYLIKTRGQQVTLSCSPISGHRSVSWYQQTPGQGLQFLFEYFSETQRNKGNFPGRFSGRQFSNSRSEMNVSTLELGDSALYLCASSLGLSKETQYFGPGTRLLVL.

The chain links TRBV3-1 (or the pseudogene TRBV3-2) to TRBJ2-7, with 8 bases fitting TRBD1. The CDR3 extends over 17 amino acids. The germline V gene encodes CDR1 LGHDT and CDR2 YNNKEL (reference sequence). The J segment lost 4 bases and the V segment lost 1 base, leaving 12 bases of the junction unmatched. The CDR3 here is CASSQGSWTGSTYEQYF. CDR3 nucleotides: TGTGCCAGCAGCCAAGGATCATGGACAGGGTCAACTTACGAGCAGTACTTC.

The rearrangement joins TRBV14 to TRBJ2-7, with D maybe TRBD1 (6 bases). This CDR3 is 15 amino acids long. V was clipped by 2 bases and J by 0 bases, with 11 bases between them. Looked up from germline, CDR1 is SGHDN and CDR2 is FVKESK. Here the CDR3 DNA reads TGTGCCAGCAGCCAAACAGGGCTTAACTCCTACGAGCAGTACTTC. This gives the protein CASSQTGLNSYEQYF. Based on the CDR3 plus reference TRBV14 and TRBJ2-7, the full variable domain is EAGVTQFPSHSVIEKGQTVTLRCDPISGHDNLYWYRRVMGKEIKFLLHFVKESKQDESGMPNNRFLAERTGGTYSTLKVQPAELEDSGVYFCASSQTGLNSYEQYFGPGTRLTVT.

This clone was detected a few times. The chain employs TRBV18 and TRBJ2-7, with 11 bases aligning to TRBD2. The CDR3 contains 15 residues. Trimming removed 5 bases from V and 7 bases from J; junction bases left unmatched: 10. Per germline, CDR1 KGHSH and CDR2 LQKENI. The CDR3 loop is CASSSGLAERGEQYF. CDR3 nucleotides: TGTGCCAGCTCATCGGGACTAGCGGAACGAGGGGAGCAGTACTTC.

The chain employs TRBV7-8 and TRBJ2-1, with 7 bases that match TRBD2. The ends lost 0 bases at V and 0 bases at J; junction bases unmatched: 2. The CDR3 contains 16 residues. Germline CDR1 SGHVS, CDR2 FQNEAQ. The CDR3 region has the DNA TGTGCCAGCAGCTTAGCACGCGGGGGCTCCTACAATGAGCAGTTCTTC. Residues: CASSLARGGSYNEQFF.

The chain combines TRBV3-1 (or the pseudogene TRBV3-2) with TRBJ2-6, with 7 bases identical to TRBD2. Germline loops: CDR1 LGHDT, CDR2 YNNKEL (reference sequence). This CDR3 region has 17 residues. With V trimmed by 4 bases and J by 1 base, 7 bases remained unmatched. The CDR3 DNA reads as TGTGCCAGCAGCCGGGACTACCGACCATCTGGGGCCAACGTCCTGACTTTC. As protein: CASSRDYRPSGANVLTF.

The table lists this clone with a few counts. The chain uses TRBV30 and TRBJ1-1; D may be TRBD1 (5 bases). V lost 3 bases and J lost 8, with 13 bases in between. Germline lookup yields CDR1 GTSNPN and CDR2 SVGIG (reference sequence). This CDR3 region has 12 residues. CDR3 sequence: CAWRTDLGEAFF. In DNA form, the CDR3 reads TGTGCCTGGAGGACAGATCTGGGGGAAGCTTTCTTT.

The V and J genes are TRBV6-5 and TRBJ1-2, with D possibly TRBD1 on 5 matching bases. V was pared by 8 bases and J by 7 bases, with 11 bases between. CDR3 length: 11 residues. The V gene's germline CDR1 is MNHEY and CDR2 SVGAGI. The CDR3 DNA is TGTGCCAGCCGGCAGGGTGGTGGCTACACCTTC. Translated: CASRQGGGYTF.

The chain employs TRBV24-1 and TRBJ2-7, with a weak D call TRBD2 (6 bases). V was trimmed by 3 bases and J by 5 bases, leaving 13 bases between them. Germline CDR1 is KGHDR and CDR2 is SFDVKD. This CDR3 region has 14 residues. DNA of the CDR3: TGTGCCACCAGTGATGGGGGGATTCTCCACGAGCAGTACTTC. Encoded protein: CATSDGGILHEQYF.

The V call is TRBV9, the J call TRBJ2-5, with TRBD1 as a possible D gene (6 bases). Trimming took 4 bases from V and 0 from J, leaving 10 bases between them. The CDR3 loop spans 14 amino acids. Germline CDR1 and CDR2: SGDLS and YYNGEE. CDR3 region: CASSFGQNQETQYF. The CDR3 DNA is TGTGCCAGCAGCTTTGGACAGAACCAAGAGACCCAGTACTTC.

The DNA of the CDR3 is TGTGCCAGCTCACCTACCGCGGGGGGGCCGGGAGATACGCAGTATTTT. Its translation: CASSPTAGGPGDTQYF. The J gene is TRBJ2-3, the V gene TRBV18, with 9 bases that match TRBD2. CDR1 and CDR2 (germline): KGHSH, LQKENI. Trimming cost V 3 bases and J 5 bases; bases outside gene matches: 9. This CDR3 contains 16 residues.

The J gene is TRBJ2-7, the V gene TRBV6-5, with 11 bases matching TRBD2. V was clipped by 8 bases and J by 7 bases; unmatched bases: 4. The CDR3 runs to 12 residues. Germline loops: CDR1 MNHEY, CDR2 SVGAGI. Written as DNA, the CDR3 is TGTGCCAGCCTCACTAGCGGGGGAGAGCAGTACTTC. It translates to CASLTSGGEQYF.

The CDR3 nucleotides are TGTGCCAGCAGCGAAATGCAGGGGTTCCAAGAGACCCAGTACTTC. Its translation: CASSEMQGFQETQYF. V is TRBV11-2 and J is TRBJ2-5, with D possibly being TRBD1 (6 bases). The length of the CDR3 is 15 residues. With 5 bases removed from V and 1 base from J, the gap between germline ends came to 14 bases. Germline lookup yields CDR1 SGHAT and CDR2 FQNNGV. Full variable domain (remainder filled in from reference TRBV11-2 and TRBJ2-5): EAGVAQSPRYKIIEKRQSVAFWCNPISGHATLYWYQQILGQGPKLLIQFQNNGVVDDSQLPKDRFSAERLKGVDSTLKIQPAKLEDSAVYLCASSEMQGFQETQYFGPGTRLLVL.

The rearrangement links TRBV2 to TRBJ2-1, with D unresolved. The CDR3 extends over 14 amino acids. Germline V gene sequence: CDR1 SNHLY, CDR2 FYNNEI. V lost 7 bases and J 8 bases, leaving 18 bases between the germline ends. The CDR3 protein is CASNSASLVHEQFF. The CDR3 DNA is TGTGCCAGCAATTCTGCTAGTTTAGTGCATGAGCAGTTCTTC.

This clone was seen once. Additional DNA sequences in this sample encode the identical CDR3. This rearrangement joins TRBV15 to TRBJ2-2; unclear D gene. The CDR3 consists of 12 residues. Deletions cut 3 bases from V and 6 bases from J, with 5 bases between. From germline, CDR1 is LNHNV and CDR2 YYDKDF (reference sequence). As DNA, the CDR3 is TGTGCCACCAGCAGTAGTGCCGGGGAGCTGTTTTTT. As protein: CATSSSAGELFF. The full variable domain, its missing parts supplied by reference TRBV15 and TRBJ2-2, is DAMVIQNPRYQVTQFGKPVTLSCSQTLNHNVMYWYQQKSSQAPKLLFHYYDKDFNNEADTPDNFQSRRPNTSFCFLDIRSPGLGDTAMYLCATSSSAGELFFGEGSRLTVL.

The rearrangement links TRBV5-1 to TRBJ2-7; 9 nucleotides align to TRBD1. This CDR3 comprises 16 residues. The ends lost 5 bases at V and 2 bases at J; junction bases unmatched: 11. CDR1 SGHRS and CDR2 YFSETQ come from the germline V gene. In DNA, the CDR3 is TGCGCCAGCAGGCGCACCACAGGGGGCGATACCTACGAGCAGTACTTC. It yields the protein CASRRTTGGDTYEQYF.

The chain combines TRBV19 with TRBJ2-2, with 8 nucleotides matching TRBD2. Trimming at V came to 7 bases and at J to 5 bases, leaving 6 bases not matched to a gene. Germline CDR1 is LNHDA and CDR2 is SQIVND (reference sequence). The CDR3 length is 14 residues. The CDR3 region is CASIQERGTGELFF. CDR3 nucleotide sequence: TGTGCCAGTATCCAAGAGCGGGGGACCGGGGAGCTGTTTTTT.

This clone was detected once. This chain connects TRBV5-8 to TRBJ2-7, with D perhaps TRBD1 (6 bases). The length of the CDR3 is 13 residues. The V gene's germline CDR1 is SGHTS and CDR2 YDEGEE. Between the trimmed V and J ends, which lost 0 bases and 4 bases, there was a span of 8 bases. For the CDR3, the DNA is TGTGCCAGCAGCTTGGCTCAGGGGTACGAGCAGTACTTC. Protein sequence: CASSLAQGYEQYF.

The chain is built from TRBV18 and TRBJ2-1; a possible D gene is TRBD1 (7 bases). CDR1 and CDR2 from the germline V gene are KGHSH and LQKENI. The CDR3 contains 15 residues. V was shortened by 1 base and J by 6 bases, with 13 bases between the two germline ends. CDR3 loop: CASSPLSGGINEQFF. The DNA of the CDR3 is TGTGCCAGCTCACCACTCTCAGGGGGGATCAATGAGCAGTTCTTC. The full variable domain, completed using reference TRBV18 and TRBJ2-1, is NAGVMQNPRHLVRRRGQEARLRCSPMKGHSHVYWYRQLPEEGLKFMVYLQKENIIDESGMPKERFSAEFPKEGPSILRIQQVVRGDSAAYFCASSPLSGGINEQFFGPGTRLTVL.

This chain connects TRBV11-2 to TRBJ1-2, with TRBD1 matching over 8 bases. The junction had 10 bases not matched to a gene; V was cut back by 7 bases and J by 6 bases. From germline, CDR1 is SGHAT and CDR2 FQNNGV. The CDR3 length is 14 residues. The CDR3 nucleotides read TGTGCCAGCACCTTCGTGGCAGGGGGCCATGGCTACACCTTC. Its translation is CASTFVAGGHGYTF.

The chain couples TRBV15 to TRBJ2-5; D unresolved. This CDR3 has 15 amino acids. CDR1 and CDR2 (germline): LNHNV, YYDKDF (reference sequence). V was cut by 7 bases and J by 5 bases, with 20 bases left in between. The CDR3 DNA reads TGTGCCACCACCTCGTCGGGTTCGGGTGGGGAGACCCAGTACTTC. The encoded protein is CATTSSGSGGETQYF.